These T cell receptor beta chains were read from a single sample in a study of blood T cell repertoires in COVID-19. Some clones are missing from TCRdb's copy, which holds only in-frame ones; the method was immunoSEQ multiplex PCR. The sample consists of about 60,000 clones, around 76% of them appearing once. Sequenced input: peripheral blood. Receptors were obtained from a woman of 80 years or more with acute or convalescent COVID-19. Both conserved end residues are part of each CDR3. D genes are given only for firm matches. The size field is filled for only some rows; it gives once, few, many or a size class.

size	V	J	D	CDR3	DNA
NA	TRBV7-3	TRBJ2-7	NA	CASSLGGPSYEQYF	TGTGCCAGCAGCTTAGGGGGCCCCTCCTACGAGCAGTACTTC
few	TRBV7-6	TRBJ2-1	NA	CASSLAGVAYNEQFF	TGTGCCAGCAGCTTAGCAGGAGTAGCCTACAATGAGCAGTTCTTC
NA	TRBV10-2	TRBJ2-3	NA	CASRVANTDTQYF	TGCGCCAGCAGGGTAGCCAACACAGATACGCAGTATTTT
NA	TRBV6-6	TRBJ1-2	TRBD1	CASSYEGAQPNYGYTF	TGTGCCAGCAGTTACGAGGGGGCGCAACCTAACTATGGCTACACCTTC
few	TRBV7-9	TRBJ2-1	NA	CASSFWRVGYNEQFF	TGTGCCAGCAGCTTTTGGCGGGTGGGGTACAATGAGCAGTTCTTC
few	TRBV4-2	TRBJ2-1	TRBD2	CASSQLAGTVNEQFF	TGTGCCAGCAGCCAACTAGCGGGCACCGTCAATGAGCAGTTCTTC
NA	TRBV29-1	TRBJ1-1	TRBD1	CSVGDRGGTTEAFF	TGCAGCGTAGGAGACAGGGGGGGGACCACTGAAGCTTTCTTT
few	TRBV28	TRBJ1-4	NA	CASRDRSNEKLFF	TGTGCCAGCAGAGACAGGAGTAATGAAAAACTGTTTTTT
NA	TRBV6-5	TRBJ1-2	NA	CASSPRPGTSGYTF	TGTGCCAGCAGTCCCCGTCCCGGGACATCTGGCTACACCTTC
NA	TRBV7-3	TRBJ2-2	NA	CASSSLGTGELFF	TGTGCCAGCAGCTCCCTAGGAACCGGGGAGCTGTTTTTT
NA	TRBV7-7	TRBJ2-3	TRBD2	CASSQAGVGTDTQYF	TGTGCTAGCAGCCAAGCGGGAGTCGGCACAGATACGCAGTATTTT
NA	TRBV7-8	TRBJ2-1	NA	CASSLVEASNEQFF	TGTGCCAGCAGCTTAGTGGAGGCCTCCAATGAGCAGTTCTTC
NA	TRBV7-3	TRBJ1-1	TRBD1	CASSLAGGNTEAFF	TGTGCCAGCAGCTTAGCAGGGGGAAACACTGAAGCTTTCTTT
NA	TRBV5-1	TRBJ1-2	NA	CASSPGLRDYGYTF	TGCGCCAGCAGCCCCGGACTGAGGGACTATGGCTACACCTTC
once	TRBV4-2	TRBJ2-5	NA	CASSQDPLQRASENQYF	TGTGCCAGCAGCCAAGACCCCCTCCAGCGGGCCTCCGAGAACCAGTACTTC